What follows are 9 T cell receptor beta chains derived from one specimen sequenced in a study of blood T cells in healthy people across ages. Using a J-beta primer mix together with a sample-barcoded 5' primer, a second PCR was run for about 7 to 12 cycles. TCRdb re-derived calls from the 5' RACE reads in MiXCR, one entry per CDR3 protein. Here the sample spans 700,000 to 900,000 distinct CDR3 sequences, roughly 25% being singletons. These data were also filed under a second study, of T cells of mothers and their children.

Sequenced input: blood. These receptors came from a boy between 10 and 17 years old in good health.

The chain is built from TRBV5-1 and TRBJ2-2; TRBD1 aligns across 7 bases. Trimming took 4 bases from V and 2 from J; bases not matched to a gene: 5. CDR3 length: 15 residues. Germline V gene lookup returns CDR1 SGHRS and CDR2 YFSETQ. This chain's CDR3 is CASSHGTANTGELFF. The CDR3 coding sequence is TGCGCCAGCAGCCACGGGACAGCCAACACCGGGGAGCTGTTTTTT.

CDR3 nucleotide sequence: TGCGCCAGCAGCGCCGGACAGGACTACGAGCAGTACTTC. Protein product: CASSAGQDYEQYF. The chain uses TRBV10-2 and TRBJ2-7; 7 nucleotides line up with TRBD1. The CDR3 is made up of 13 amino acids. Germline assignment: CDR1 WSHSY and CDR2 SAAADI. V shed 6 bases and J 3 bases; nucleotides not matched to a gene: 5.

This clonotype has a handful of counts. The chain's CDR3 is CASSLGTSDPTDTQYF. The CDR3 DNA sequence: TGCGCCAGCAGCCTAGGGACTTCTGACCCCACAGATACGCAGTATTTT. The chain combines TRBV5-1 with TRBJ2-3; D is possibly TRBD2 (6 bases). Germline-derived CDR1 and CDR2 are SGHRS and YFSETQ. The CDR3 runs to 16 residues. Between the trimmed V and J ends, which lost 4 bases and 2 bases, there was a span of 17 bases. Supplemented by reference TRBV5-1 and TRBJ2-3, the full variable domain reads KAGVTQTPRYLIKTRGQQVTLSCSPISGHRSVSWYQQTPGQGLQFLFEYFSETQRNKGNFPGRFSGRQFSNSRSEMNVSTLELGDSALYLCASSLGTSDPTDTQYFGPGTRLTVL.

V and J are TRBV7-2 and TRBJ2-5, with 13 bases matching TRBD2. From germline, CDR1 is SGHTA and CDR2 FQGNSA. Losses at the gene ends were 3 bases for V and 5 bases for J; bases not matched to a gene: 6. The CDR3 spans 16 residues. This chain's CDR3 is CASSFPGLAGVETQYF. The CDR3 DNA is TGTGCCAGCAGCTTCCCCGGACTAGCGGGAGTTGAGACCCAGTACTTC.

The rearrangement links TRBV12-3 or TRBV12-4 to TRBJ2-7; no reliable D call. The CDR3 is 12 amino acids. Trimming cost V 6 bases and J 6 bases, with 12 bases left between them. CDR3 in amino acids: CASRSNLGEQYF. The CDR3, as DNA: TGTGCCAGCAGAAGTAATCTTGGCGAGCAGTACTTC.

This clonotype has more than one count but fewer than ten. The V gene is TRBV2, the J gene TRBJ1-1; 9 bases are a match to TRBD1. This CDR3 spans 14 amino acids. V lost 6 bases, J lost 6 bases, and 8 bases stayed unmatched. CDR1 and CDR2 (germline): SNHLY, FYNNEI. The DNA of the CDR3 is TGTGCCAGCAGAGAGACAGGGGGGGTCCCTGAAGCTTTCTTT. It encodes CASRETGGVPEAFF.

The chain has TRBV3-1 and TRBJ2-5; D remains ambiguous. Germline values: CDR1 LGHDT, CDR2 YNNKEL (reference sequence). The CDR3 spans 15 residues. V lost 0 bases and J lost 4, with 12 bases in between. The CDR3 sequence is CASSQDLRLVETQYF. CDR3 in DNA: TGTGCCAGCAGCCAAGATCTGCGACTGGTAGAGACCCAGTACTTC.

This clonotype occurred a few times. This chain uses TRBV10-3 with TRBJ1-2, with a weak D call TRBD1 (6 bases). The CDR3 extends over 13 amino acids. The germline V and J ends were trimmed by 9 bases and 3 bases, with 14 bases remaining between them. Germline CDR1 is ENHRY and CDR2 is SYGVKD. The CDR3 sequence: CAISDSHDYGYTF. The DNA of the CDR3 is TGTGCCATATCGGACAGCCACGACTATGGCTACACCTTC.

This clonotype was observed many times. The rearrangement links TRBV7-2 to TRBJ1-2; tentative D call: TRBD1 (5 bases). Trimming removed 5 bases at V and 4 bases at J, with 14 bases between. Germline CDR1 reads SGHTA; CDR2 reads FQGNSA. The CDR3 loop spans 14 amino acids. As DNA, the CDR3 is TGTGCCAGCAGCATTTCGACAGATATCTATGGCTACACCTTC. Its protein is CASSISTDIYGYTF.